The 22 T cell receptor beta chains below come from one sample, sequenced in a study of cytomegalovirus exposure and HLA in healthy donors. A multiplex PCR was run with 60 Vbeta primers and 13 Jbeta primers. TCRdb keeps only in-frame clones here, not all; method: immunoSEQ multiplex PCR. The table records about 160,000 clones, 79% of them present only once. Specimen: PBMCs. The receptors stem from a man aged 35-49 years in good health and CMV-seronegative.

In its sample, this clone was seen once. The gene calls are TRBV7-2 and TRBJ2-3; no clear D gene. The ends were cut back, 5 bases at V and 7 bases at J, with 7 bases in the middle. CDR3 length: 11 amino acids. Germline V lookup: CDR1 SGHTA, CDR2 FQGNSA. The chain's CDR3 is CASSPTNTQYF. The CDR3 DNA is TGTGCCAGCAGCCCTACCAATACGCAGTATTTT.

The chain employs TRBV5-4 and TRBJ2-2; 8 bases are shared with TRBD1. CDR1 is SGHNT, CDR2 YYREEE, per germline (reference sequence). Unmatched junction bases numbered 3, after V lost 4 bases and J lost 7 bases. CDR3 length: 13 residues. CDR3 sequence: CASSQGAGGELFF. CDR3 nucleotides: TGTGCCAGCAGCCAGGGGGCTGGCGGGGAGCTGTTTTTT. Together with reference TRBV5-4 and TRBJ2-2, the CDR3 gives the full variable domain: ETGVTQSPTHLIKTRGQQVTLRCSSQSGHNTVSWYQQALGQGPQFIFQYYREEENGRGNFPPRFSGLQFPNYSSELNVNALELDDSALYLCASSQGAGGELFFGEGSRLTVL.

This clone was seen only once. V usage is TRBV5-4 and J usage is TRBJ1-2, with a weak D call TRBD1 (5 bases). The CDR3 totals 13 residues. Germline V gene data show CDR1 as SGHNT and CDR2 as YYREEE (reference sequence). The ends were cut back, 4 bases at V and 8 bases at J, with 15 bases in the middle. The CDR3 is CASSLSGRGGYTF. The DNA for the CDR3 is TGTGCCAGCAGCCTCTCGGGGCGGGGAGGCTACACCTTC.

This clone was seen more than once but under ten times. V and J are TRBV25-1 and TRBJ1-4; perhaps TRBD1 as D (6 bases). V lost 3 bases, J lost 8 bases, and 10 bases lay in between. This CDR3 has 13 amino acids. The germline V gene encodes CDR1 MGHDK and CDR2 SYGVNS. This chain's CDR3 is CASSDLQGEKLFF. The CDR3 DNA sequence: TGTGCCAGCAGTGATCTCCAGGGGGAAAAACTGTTTTTT.

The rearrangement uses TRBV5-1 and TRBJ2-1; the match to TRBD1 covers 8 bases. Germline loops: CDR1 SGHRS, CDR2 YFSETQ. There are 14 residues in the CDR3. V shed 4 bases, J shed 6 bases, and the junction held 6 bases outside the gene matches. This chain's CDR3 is CASSLQTGGNEQFF. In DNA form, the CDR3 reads TGCGCCAGCAGCCTCCAAACAGGGGGCAATGAGCAGTTCTTC.

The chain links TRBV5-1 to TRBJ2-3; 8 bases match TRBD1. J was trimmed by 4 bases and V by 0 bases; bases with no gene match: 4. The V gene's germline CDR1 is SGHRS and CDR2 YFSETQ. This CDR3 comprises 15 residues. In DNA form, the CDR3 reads TGCGCCAGCAGCTTGGACAACAGGGGGGCAGATACGCAGTATTTT. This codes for CASSLDNRGADTQYF.

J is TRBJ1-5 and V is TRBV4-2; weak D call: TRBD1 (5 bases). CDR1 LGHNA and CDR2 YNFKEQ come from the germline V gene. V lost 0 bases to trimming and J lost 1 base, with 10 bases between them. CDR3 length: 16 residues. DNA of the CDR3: TGTGCCAGCAGCCAAGAGGGGCAGGTAAGCAATCAGCCCCAGCATTTT. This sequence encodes CASSQEGQVSNQPQHF.

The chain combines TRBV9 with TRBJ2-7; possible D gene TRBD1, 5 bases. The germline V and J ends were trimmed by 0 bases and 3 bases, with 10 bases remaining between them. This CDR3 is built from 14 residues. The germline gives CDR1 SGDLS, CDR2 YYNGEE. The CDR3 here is CASSVESDSYEQYF. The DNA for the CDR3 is TGTGCCAGCAGCGTAGAAAGCGACAGCTACGAGCAGTACTTC.

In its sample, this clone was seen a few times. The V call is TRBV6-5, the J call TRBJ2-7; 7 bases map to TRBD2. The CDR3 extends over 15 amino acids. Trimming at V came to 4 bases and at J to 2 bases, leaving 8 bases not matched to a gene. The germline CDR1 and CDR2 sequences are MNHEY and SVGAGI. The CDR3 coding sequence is TGTGCCAGCAGTTCTCAGCGGGGATCTGCCTACGAGCAGTACTTC. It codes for CASSSQRGSAYEQYF.

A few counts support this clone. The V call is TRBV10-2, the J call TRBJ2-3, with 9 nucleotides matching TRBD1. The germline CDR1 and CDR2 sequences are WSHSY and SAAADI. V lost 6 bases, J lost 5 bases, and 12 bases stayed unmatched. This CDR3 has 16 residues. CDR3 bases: TGCGCCAGCAGAGAACAGGGGGCAGGATTTATAGATACGCAGTATTTT. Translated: CASREQGAGFIDTQYF.

The CDR3 bases are TGTGCCAGCAGTTTGGCTAGCGGGAGGGTGGGGGATACGCAGTATTTT. The encoded protein is CASSLASGRVGDTQYF. The chain recombines TRBV6-5 with TRBJ2-3, with TRBD2 matching over 12 bases. V lost 4 bases to trimming and J lost 6 bases; unmatched junction nucleotides: 8. This CDR3 has 16 amino acids. Germline CDR1 and CDR2: MNHEY and SVGAGI.

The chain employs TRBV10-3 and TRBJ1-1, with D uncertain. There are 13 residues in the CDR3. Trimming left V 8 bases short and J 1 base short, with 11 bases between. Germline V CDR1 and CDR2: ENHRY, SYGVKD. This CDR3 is CAIARAGNTEAFF. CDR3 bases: TGTGCCATCGCGAGGGCCGGGAACACTGAAGCTTTCTTT.

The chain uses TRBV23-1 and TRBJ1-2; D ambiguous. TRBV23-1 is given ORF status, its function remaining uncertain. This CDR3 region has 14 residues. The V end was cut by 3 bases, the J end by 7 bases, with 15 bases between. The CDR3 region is CASSHLAVPGGYTF. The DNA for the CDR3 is TGCGCCAGCAGTCACCTGGCGGTACCGGGTGGCTACACCTTC.

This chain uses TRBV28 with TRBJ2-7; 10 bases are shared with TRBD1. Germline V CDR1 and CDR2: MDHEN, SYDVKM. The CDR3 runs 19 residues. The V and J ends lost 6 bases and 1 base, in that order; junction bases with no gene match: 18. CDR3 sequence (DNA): TGTGCCAGCAGGCCCTGGGACAGGGGACTCCTGGGGGGTTCCTACGAGCAGTACTTC. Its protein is CASRPWDRGLLGGSYEQYF.

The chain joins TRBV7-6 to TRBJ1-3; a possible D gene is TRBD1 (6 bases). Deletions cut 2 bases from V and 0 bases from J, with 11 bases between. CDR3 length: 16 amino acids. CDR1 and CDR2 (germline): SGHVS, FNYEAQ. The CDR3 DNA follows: TGTGCCAGCAGCTTAAACACAGGGCTCTCTGGAAACACCATATATTTT. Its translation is CASSLNTGLSGNTIYF.

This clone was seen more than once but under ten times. The chain's CDR3 is CASSLQVRGETQYF. DNA for the CDR3: TGTGCCAGCAGCCTACAGGTTCGAGGAGAGACCCAGTACTTC. The chain links TRBV28 to TRBJ2-5; tentative D call: TRBD1 (5 bases). The germline V and J ends were trimmed by 6 bases and 4 bases, with 15 bases remaining between them. This CDR3 comprises 14 residues. CDR1 and CDR2 from the germline V gene are MDHEN and SYDVKM.

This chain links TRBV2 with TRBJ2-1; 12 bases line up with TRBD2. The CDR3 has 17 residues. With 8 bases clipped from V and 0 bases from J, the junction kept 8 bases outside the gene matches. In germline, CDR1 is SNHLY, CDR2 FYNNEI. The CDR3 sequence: CASWGLAGPSSYNEQFF. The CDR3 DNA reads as TGTGCCAGCTGGGGACTAGCGGGCCCCAGCTCCTACAATGAGCAGTTCTTC. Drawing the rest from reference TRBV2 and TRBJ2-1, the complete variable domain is EPEVTQTPSHQVTQMGQEVILRCVPISNHLYFYWYRQILGQKVEFLVSFYNNEISEKSEIFDDQFSVERPDGSNFTLKIRSTKLEDSAMYFCASWGLAGPSSYNEQFFGPGTRLTVL.

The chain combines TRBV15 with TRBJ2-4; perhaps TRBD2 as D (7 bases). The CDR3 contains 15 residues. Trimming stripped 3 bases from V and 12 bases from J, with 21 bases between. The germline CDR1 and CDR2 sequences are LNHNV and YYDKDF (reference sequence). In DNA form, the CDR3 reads TGTGCCACCAGCAGGATAGGACTAGTGACGGACAGTCAGTACTTC. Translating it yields CATSRIGLVTDSQYF.

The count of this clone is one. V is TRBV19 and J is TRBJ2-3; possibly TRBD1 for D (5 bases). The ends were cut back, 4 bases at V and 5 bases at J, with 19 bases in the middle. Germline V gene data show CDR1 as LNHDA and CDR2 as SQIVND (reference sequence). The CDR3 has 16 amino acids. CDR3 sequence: CASSTRLGTGGDTQYF. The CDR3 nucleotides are TGTGCCAGTAGTACTCGTTTGGGAACAGGTGGAGATACGCAGTATTTT.

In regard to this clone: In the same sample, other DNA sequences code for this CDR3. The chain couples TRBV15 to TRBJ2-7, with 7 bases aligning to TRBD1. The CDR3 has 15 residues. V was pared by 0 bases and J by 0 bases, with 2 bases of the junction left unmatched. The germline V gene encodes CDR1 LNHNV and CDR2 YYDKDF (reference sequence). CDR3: CATSRDRQGSYEQYF. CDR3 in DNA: TGTGCCACCAGCAGAGATCGACAGGGCTCCTACGAGCAGTACTTC.

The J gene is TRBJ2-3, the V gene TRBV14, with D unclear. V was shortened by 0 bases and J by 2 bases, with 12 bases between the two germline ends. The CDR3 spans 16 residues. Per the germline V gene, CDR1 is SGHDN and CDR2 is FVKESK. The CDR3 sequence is CASSQERDTSTDTQYF. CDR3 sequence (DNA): TGTGCCAGCAGCCAAGAAAGAGATACCTCCACAGATACGCAGTATTTT.

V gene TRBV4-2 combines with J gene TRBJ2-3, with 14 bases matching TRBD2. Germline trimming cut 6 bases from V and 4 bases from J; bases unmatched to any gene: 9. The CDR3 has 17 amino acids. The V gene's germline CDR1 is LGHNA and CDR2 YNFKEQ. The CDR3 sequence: CASRPLPGLAGADTQYF. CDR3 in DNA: TGTGCCAGCAGACCCCTCCCGGGACTAGCGGGAGCAGATACGCAGTATTTT.